This TCR beta chain was sequenced in a study of T cells expressing NK-cell markers. After re-calling the 5' RACE reads, TCRdb lists one entry per CDR3 protein, DNA absent. Its table records some 190,000 distinct CDR3 sequences. The CDR3 covers 15 residues. Germline V gene sequence: CDR1 SEHNR, CDR2 FQNEAQ (reference sequence). The sequencing sample was made of blood T cells: a sorted CD56 or NKG2C T cell subset, CD4+ or CD8+ T cells, or bulk PBMC T cells (not recorded which). The clonotype comes from a man aged 18-70 years in good health. This sequence joins TRBV7-9 and TRBJ2-1; as DNA is missing, the TRBD1 call by TCRdb cannot be tested. CDR3: CASSVSGGDLNEQFF.